The clone carrying this T cell receptor (beta chain) was observed many times. Its matching antigen is unknown. Trimming took off 5 bases at V and 6 bases at J, with 16 bases between the two ends. Germline V gives CDR1 MNHEY, CDR2 SMNVEV (reference sequence). The CDR3 is 15 residues long. This sample is drawn from a study of CD8 T cells in ankylosing spondylitis. 5'-RACE, quantitative and with molecular barcodes, yielded the TCR beta libraries. Each CDR3 protein gets one entry after TCRdb re-called the 5' RACE reads with MiXCR. Of about 130,000 distinct CDR3 sequences in the sample, around 7.9% were seen once. Whole-study results and caveats: What seemed typical of ankylosing spondylitis blood was a TCR beta motif built from fewer than ten highly homologous variants. Disease-linked clones were CD8+ and relatively rare in peripheral blood. As reported, disease-linked clones showed significant enrichment in matched ankylosing spondylitis synovial fluid.

The V call is TRBV27, the J call TRBJ2-2; D remains unclear. This TCR came from a female donor with ankylosing spondylitis or in good health (not recorded which). Sequences were obtained from blood, either unsorted or a sorted T cell fraction (not recorded which). The CDR3 region has the DNA TGTGCCAGCAGTCCCCTCAACCGTGGGGCCGGGGAGCTGTTTTTT. It translates to CASSPLNRGAGELFF.